This TCR beta chain was observed in a study of T cell repertoires in cytomegalovirus infection. Across the whole study: Use of recently identified HLA-C-restricted and well-studied HLA-B-restricted CMV epitopes was part of the study. Indications came from public TCR beta signatures; they pointed to CMV infection and to a matching HLA type.

Study-wide results and caveats: What dominated the ex vivo response were HLA-C-restricted CMV-specific TCR beta clonotypes.

This clonotype was seen more than once but under ten times. What it binds is not known. The CDR3 contains 17 residues. V lost 5 bases and J lost 0, with 17 bases in between. Germline CDR1 SGHTA, CDR2 FQGNSA. Each CDR3 protein is one row after TCRdb ran MiXCR on the reads. The table records hundreds of thousands of distinct CDR3 sequences, approximately 42% of them present only once. V is TRBV7-2 and J is TRBJ2-1, with TRBD2 as a possible D gene (5 bases). The TCR sequence derives from a human donor in good health (CMV status not recorded). Some clones in this sample may be carry-over from other donors' samples. The sample here was cultured PBMCs, taken from culture after CMV antigen stimulation. CDR3 in DNA: TGTGCCAGCAGCACTAGGTTGGGAGCGAGCTCCTACAATGAGCAGTTCTTC. This translates into CASSTRLGASSYNEQFF.